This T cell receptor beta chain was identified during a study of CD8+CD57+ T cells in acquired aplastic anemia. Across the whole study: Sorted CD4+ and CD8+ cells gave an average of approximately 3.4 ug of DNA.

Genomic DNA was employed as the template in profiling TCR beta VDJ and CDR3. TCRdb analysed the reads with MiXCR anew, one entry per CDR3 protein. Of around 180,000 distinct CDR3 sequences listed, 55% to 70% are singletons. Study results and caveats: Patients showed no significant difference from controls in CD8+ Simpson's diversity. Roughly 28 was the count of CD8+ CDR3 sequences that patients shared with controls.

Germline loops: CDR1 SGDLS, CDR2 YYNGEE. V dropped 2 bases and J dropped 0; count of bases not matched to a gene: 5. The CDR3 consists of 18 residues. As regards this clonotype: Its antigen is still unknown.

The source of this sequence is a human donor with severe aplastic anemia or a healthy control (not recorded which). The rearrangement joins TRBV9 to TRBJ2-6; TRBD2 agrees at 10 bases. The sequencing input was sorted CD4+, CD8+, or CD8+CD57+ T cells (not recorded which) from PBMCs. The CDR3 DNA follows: TGTGCCAGCAGCGTTAGCGGGGGGAGGCCCTCTGGGGCCAACGTCCTGACTTTC. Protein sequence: CASSVSGGRPSGANVLTF.